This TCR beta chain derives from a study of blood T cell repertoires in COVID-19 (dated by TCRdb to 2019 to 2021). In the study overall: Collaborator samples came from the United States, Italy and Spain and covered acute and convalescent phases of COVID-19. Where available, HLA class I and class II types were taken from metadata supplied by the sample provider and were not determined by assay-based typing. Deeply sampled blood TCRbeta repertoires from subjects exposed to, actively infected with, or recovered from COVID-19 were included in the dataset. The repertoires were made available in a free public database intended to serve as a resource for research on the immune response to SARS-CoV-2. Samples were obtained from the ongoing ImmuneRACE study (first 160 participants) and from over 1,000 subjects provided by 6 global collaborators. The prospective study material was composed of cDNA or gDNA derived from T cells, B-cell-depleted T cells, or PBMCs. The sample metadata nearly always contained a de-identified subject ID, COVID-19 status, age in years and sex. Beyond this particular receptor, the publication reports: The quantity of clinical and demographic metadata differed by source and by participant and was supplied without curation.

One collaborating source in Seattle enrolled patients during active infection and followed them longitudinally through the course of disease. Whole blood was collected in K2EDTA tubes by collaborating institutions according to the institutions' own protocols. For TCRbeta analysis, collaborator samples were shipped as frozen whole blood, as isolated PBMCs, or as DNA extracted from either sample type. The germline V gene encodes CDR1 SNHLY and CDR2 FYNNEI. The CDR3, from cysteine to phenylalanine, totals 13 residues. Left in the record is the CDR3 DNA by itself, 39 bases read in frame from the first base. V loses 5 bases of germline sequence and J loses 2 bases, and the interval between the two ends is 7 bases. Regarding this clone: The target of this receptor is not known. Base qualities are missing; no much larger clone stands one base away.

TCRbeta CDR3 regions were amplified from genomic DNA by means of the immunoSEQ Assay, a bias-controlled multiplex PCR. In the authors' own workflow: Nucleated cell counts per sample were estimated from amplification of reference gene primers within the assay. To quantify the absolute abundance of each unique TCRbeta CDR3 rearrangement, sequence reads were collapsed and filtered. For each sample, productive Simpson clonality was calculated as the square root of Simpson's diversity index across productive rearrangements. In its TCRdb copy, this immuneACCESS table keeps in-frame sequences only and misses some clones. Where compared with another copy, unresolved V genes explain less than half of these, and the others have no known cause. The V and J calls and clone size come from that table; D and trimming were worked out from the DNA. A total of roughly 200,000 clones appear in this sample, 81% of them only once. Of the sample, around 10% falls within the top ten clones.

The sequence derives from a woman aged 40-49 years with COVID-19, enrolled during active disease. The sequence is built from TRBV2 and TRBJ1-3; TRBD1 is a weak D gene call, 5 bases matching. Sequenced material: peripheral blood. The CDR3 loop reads CASSRGPGNTIYF. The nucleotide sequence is TGTGCCAGCAGTAGGGGTCCTGGAAACACCATATATTTT.